These T cell receptor beta chains were read from a single sample in a study of a mutant IDH1 vaccine in newly diagnosed glioma. Produced via immunoSEQ multiplex PCR; TCRdb's table is partial and in-frame only. The profile shows 30,000 to 40,000 clones, roughly 78% of them singletons. The sample consisted of PBMCs, taken from a glioma patient treated with radiotherapy, temozolomide or both. All receptors derive from a man aged 40-49 years with glioma. Some clones in this sample may be carry-over from other donors' samples. Both conserved end residues are part of each CDR3. D genes are given only for firm matches. Clone size is not always given. Where it is, it says once, few, many or a class for expanded clones.

d_gene | j_gene | abundance | v_gene | CDR3nt | CDR3aa
. | TRBJ2-7 | . | TRBV6-5 | TGTGCCAGCAGGACAGAATACGAGCAGTACTTC | CASRTEYEQYF
. | TRBJ2-5 | . | TRBV5-4 | TGTGCCAGCAGCGGGGAAGAGACCCAGTACTTC | CASSGEETQYF
. | TRBJ1-5 | medium-sized | TRBV6-1 | TGTGCCAGCAGTGAAGGAATCGGTCAGCCCCAGCATTTT | CASSEGIGQPQHF
. | TRBJ2-7 | . | TRBV19 | TGTGCCAGTAGTATAGTGGACGGAGGCTCCTACGAGCAGTACTTC | CASSIVDGGSYEQYF
TRBD2 | TRBJ2-3 | few | TRBV6-4 | TGTGCCAGCAGTGACGTGGGGGGGAGCACAGATACGCAGTATTTT | CASSDVGGSTDTQYF
TRBD1 | TRBJ2-5 | . | TRBV5-4 | TGTGCCAGCAGCGGGGGACAGGGGCCGGGGGAGACCCAGTACTTC | CASSGGQGPGETQYF
TRBD2 | TRBJ2-3 | . | TRBV4-2 | TGTGCCAGCAGCCGGGGGACTAGCGGGGTTTCTACAGATACGCAGTATTTT | CASSRGTSGVSTDTQYF
. | TRBJ1-6 | . | TRBV6-6 | TGTGCCAGCAGTTTGGGGGCCAATTCACCCCTCCACTTT | CASSLGANSPLHF
. | TRBJ2-3 | . | TRBV5-4 | TGTGCCAGCAGCGTAGACAGGACAGATACGCAGTATTTT | CASSVDRTDTQYF
TRBD1 | TRBJ1-1 | . | TRBV6-1 | TGTGCCAGCACCTTCGGACAGGGTAACACTGAAGCTTTCTTT | CASTFGQGNTEAFF
. | TRBJ1-3 | . | TRBV9 | TGTGCCAGCAGCGTAGCGGGCAGAAGTCTGACCTCTGGAAACACCATATATTTT | CASSVAGRSLTSGNTIYF
. | TRBJ1-1 | . | TRBV7-3 | TGTGCCAGCAGCTTAATCGAGGACACTGAAGCTTTCTTT | CASSLIEDTEAFF
. | TRBJ2-5 | . | TRBV7-7 | TGTGCTAGCAGCCCAGCCCCGGCGGAGACCCAGTACTTC | CASSPAPAETQYF
TRBD1 | TRBJ2-7 | . | TRBV29-1 | TGCAGCGTCTCGAGGACAGGGTCGCGAGAGCAGTACTTC | CSVSRTGSREQYF
. | TRBJ1-1 | . | TRBV6-5 | TGTGCCAGCAGTTACGTAGGGAAGGCTTTCTTT | CASSYVGKAFF
. | TRBJ1-5 | . | TRBV27 | TGTGCCAGCAGTTTAACGGGGGTTAATCAGCCCCAGCATTTT | CASSLTGVNQPQHF
. | TRBJ1-5 | . | TRBV6-6 | TGTGCCAGCACCCTCCAGGGCGCAGGATTGAGACAGCCCCAGCATTTT | CASTLQGAGLRQPQHF
TRBD1 | TRBJ2-7 | . | TRBV5-1 | TGCGCCAGCAGCTTGGGGGACAGCTCCACGGAGCAGTACTTC | CASSLGDSSTEQYF
. | TRBJ2-3 | . | TRBV6-6 | TGTGCCAGCAGTTACAGGCCATCACTTAGCACAGATACGCAGTATTTT | CASSYRPSLSTDTQYF
. | TRBJ1-5 | once | TRBV11-2 | TGTGCCAGCAGCTTACAGGGGAATCAGCCCCAGCATTTT | CASSLQGNQPQHF
. | TRBJ1-5 | . | TRBV4-2 | TGTGCCAGCAGTTTAGGGGGGGAGGATCAGCCCCAGCATTTT | CASSLGGEDQPQHF
. | TRBJ1-1 | . | TRBV7-3 | TGTGCCAGCAGCATACCAGGGAAGACTGAAGCTTTCTTT | CASSIPGKTEAFF
. | TRBJ2-5 | once | TRBV5-4 | TGTGCCAGCAGCCCATGGTCAGGGCAAGAGACCCAGTACTTC | CASSPWSGQETQYF
TRBD1 | TRBJ1-5 | . | TRBV30 | TGTGCCTGGAGAGCCGGGACAGGGGCTCAGCCCCAGCATTTT | CAWRAGTGAQPQHF
. | TRBJ1-1 | . | TRBV12-5 | TGTGCTAGTGGTTTGGACTGGAACACTGAAGCTTTCTTT | CASGLDWNTEAFF
. | TRBJ1-1 | few | TRBV6-5 | TGTGCCAGCCTGAGGCAGTTGAACACTGAAGCTTTCTTT | CASLRQLNTEAFF
TRBD1 | TRBJ2-7 | once | TRBV19 | TGTGCCAGTAGCTCCACAGGGGCCACCCCCTACGAGCAGTACTTC | CASSSTGATPYEQYF